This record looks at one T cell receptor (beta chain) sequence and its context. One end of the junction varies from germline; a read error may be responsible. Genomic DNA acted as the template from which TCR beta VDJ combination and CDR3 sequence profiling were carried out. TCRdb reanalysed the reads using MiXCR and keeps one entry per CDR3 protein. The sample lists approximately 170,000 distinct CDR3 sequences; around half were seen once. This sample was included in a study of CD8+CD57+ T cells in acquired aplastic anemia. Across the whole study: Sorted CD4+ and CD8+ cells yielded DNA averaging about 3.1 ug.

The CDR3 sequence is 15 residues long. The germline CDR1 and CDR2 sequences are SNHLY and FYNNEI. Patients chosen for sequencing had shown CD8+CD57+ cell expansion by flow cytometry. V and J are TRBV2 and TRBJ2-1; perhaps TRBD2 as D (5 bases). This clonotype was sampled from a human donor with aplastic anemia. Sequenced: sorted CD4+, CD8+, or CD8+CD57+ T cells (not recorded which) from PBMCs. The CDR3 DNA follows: TGTGCCAGTAGTGAAGTCCTAGCCTGGGGCAATGAGCAGTTCTTC. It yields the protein CASSEVLAWGNEQFF. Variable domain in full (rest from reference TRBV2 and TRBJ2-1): EPEVTQTPSHQVTQMGQEVILRCVPISNHLYFYWYRQILGQKVEFLVSFYNNEISEKSEIFDDQFSVERPDGSNFTLKIRSTKLEDSAMYFCASSEVLAWGNEQFFGPGTRLTVL.